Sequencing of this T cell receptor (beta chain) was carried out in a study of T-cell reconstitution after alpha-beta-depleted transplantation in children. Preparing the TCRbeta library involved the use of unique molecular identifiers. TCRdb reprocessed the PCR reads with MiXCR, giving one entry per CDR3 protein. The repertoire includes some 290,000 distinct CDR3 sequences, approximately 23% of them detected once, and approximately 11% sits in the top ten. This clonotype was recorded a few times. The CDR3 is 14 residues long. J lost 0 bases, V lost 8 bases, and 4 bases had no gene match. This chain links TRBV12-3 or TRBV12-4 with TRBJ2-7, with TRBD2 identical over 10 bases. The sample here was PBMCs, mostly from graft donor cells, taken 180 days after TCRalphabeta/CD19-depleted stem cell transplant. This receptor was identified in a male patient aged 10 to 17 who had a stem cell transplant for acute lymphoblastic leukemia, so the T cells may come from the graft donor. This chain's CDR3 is CASSIAGGSYEQYF. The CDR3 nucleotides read TGTGCCAGCTCCATAGCGGGAGGCTCCTACGAGCAGTACTTC.